This T cell receptor beta chain was identified in a study of blood T cells in healthy people across ages. Study-level points and caveats: The recorded TCR beta diversity per million T cells decreased in a roughly linear manner with age.

With a J-beta primer mix and a sample-barcoded 5' primer, a second PCR ran about 7 to 12 cycles. A template-switch adaptor containing 12 random nucleotides labeled each cDNA molecule. Using its own MiXCR run on the 5' RACE reads, TCRdb lists one record per CDR3 protein. The sample has about 540,000 distinct CDR3 sequences, nearly 25% seen once. CDR3 size: 14 residues. Germline trimming cut 3 bases from V and 7 bases from J; bases unmatched to any gene: 6. Per germline, CDR1 DFQATT and CDR2 SNEGSKA (reference sequence). Details on this clonotype: The target antigen is unknown.

The sample was also reused in another study, on T cells of mothers and their children. That paper adds: The donors comprised about 6 children and their three healthy Caucasian mothers. In each mother, TCR beta CDR3 reads exceeded 8.5 million; in each child, they numbered a few million.

V is TRBV20-1 and J is TRBJ1-2, with 12 bases identical to TRBD1. The sequence came from a boy aged 5-17 years in good health. Sequenced sample: blood. The CDR3 nucleotides read TGCAGTGCTAGTATGGGACAGGGGGCGAGTGGCTACACCTTC. This encodes CSASMGQGASGYTF.